This T cell receptor (beta chain) is from a study of T cells in narcolepsy listed by TCRdb under 2018. Some background on the complete study: The study enrolled patients with narcolepsy type 1 or type 2 (NT1, NT2) together with healthy control donors. Autoreactive T cells targeting hypocretin neuron self-antigens (hypocretin, TRIB2) were sought in narcolepsy patients, and TCR Vbeta sequencing was used to track clonotypes in blood and CSF.

The CDR3, cysteine through phenylalanine, is 16 amino acids long. CDR3 DNA only is kept here, 48 bases in frame from base 1. The paper's findings and limits, for the study overall: Plots that compared CSF and blood CD4+ T cell clonotypes from the same patient highlighted HCRT-specific and TRIB2-specific autoreactive clonotypes. According to the report, autoreactive clonotypes were detected serially in the blood of the same patients and of different patients, but not in healthy controls. Certain blood memory CD4+ repertoires from patients and controls had no sequences that matched autoreactive T cell clones. Patients and controls had comparable numbers of sequenced blood memory CD4+ clonotypes, averaging about 37,000 and 33,000, respectively.

For TCR Vbeta sequencing, memory CD4+ T cells were sorted ex vivo from the peripheral blood of narcolepsy patients and healthy controls. Library preparation was by the immunoSEQ multiplex PCR assay. Imported from immuneACCESS, the table was reduced by TCRdb to in-frame sequences with V and J called. These copies leave out some clones; in studies compared against another copy, an unresolved V gene accounts for under half, and the cause of the remainder is not known. In all, the sample holds about 40,000 clones, and about 87% of those were seen once. Of the sample, around 1.2% falls within the top ten clones. Regarding this clone: Its antigen specificity is not known. Per-base qualities were not stored, and no clone one base away is much larger.

The rearrangement joined TRBV21-1 to TRBJ1-3. TRBV21-1 is flagged as a pseudogene. Sequencing was performed on CD45RA- memory CD4+ T cells from PBMCs. In the paper's terms, the cell subset or site label means: memory T cells sorted ex vivo from peripheral blood. The TCR sequence derives from a human donor with narcolepsy. Here is the DNA: TGTGCCAGCAGCCTTAGAGGGTTTGAGGCTGGAAACACCATATATTTT. It is translated as CASSLRGFEAGNTIYF.